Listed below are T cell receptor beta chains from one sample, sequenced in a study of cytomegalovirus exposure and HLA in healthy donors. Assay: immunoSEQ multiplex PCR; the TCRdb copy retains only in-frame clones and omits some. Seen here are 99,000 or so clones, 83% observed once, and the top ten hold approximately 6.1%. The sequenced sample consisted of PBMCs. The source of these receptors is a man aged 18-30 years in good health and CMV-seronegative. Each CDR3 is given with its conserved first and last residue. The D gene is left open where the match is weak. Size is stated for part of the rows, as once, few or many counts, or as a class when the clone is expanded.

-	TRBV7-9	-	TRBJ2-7	TGTGCCAGCAGCTTAGCGCTGGGGGCTTACGAGCAGTACTTC	CASSLALGAYEQYF
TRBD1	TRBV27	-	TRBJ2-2	TGTGCCAGCAATTCCATCAGACAGGGATCGCGCACCGGGGAGCTGTTTTTT	CASNSIRQGSRTGELFF
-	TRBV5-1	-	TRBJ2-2	TGCGCCAGCAGTCCCGATCCCTCCGGACAGTACTCGAACACCGGGGAGCTGTTTTTT	CASSPDPSGQYSNTGELFF
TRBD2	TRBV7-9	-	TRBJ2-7	TGTGCCAGCAGCTCCGGGACTAGCGGGAGTCAGCCCTACGAGCAGTACTTC	CASSSGTSGSQPYEQYF
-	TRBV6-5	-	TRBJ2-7	TGTGCCAGCAGTTCCGGGGGAAAGCAGTACTTC	CASSSGGKQYF
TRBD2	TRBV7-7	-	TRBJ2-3	TGTGCTAGCAGCCTAGCGGGAGGGACAGATACGCAGTATTTT	CASSLAGGTDTQYF
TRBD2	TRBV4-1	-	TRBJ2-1	TGCGCCAGCAGCCATGGGACTAGCGGGAGGGCCAACGATGAGCAGTTCTTC	CASSHGTSGRANDEQFF
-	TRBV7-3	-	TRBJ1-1	TGTGCCAGCAGCCAAACGGGACTCGGTGGCACTGAAGCTTTCTTT	CASSQTGLGGTEAFF
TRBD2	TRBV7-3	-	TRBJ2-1	TGTGCCAGCAGCCGCGGGGGAGTCAGCTACAATGAGCAGTTCTTC	CASSRGGVSYNEQFF
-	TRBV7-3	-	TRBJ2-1	TGTGCCAGCAGCCCCCGGAGGTCTCTCTACAATGAGCAGTTCTTC	CASSPRRSLYNEQFF
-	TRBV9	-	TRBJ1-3	TGTGCCAGCAGCGTAGACGGGAACTCTGGAAACACCATATATTTT	CASSVDGNSGNTIYF
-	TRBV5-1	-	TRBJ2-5	TGCGCCAGTTCCAGTTCCGAGACCCAGTACTTC	CASSSSETQYF
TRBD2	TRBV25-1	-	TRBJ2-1	TGTGCCAGCAGTGAACCAGCGGGAGATATCCATGAGCAGTTCTTC	CASSEPAGDIHEQFF
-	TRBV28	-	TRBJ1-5	TGTGCCAGCAGTACCGGGAACAGCAATCAGCCCCAGCATTTT	CASSTGNSNQPQHF
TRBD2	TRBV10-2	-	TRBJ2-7	TGCGCCAGCAGTGTCCGGCTAGCGGCCTACGAGCAGTACTTC	CASSVRLAAYEQYF
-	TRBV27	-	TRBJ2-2	TGTGCCAGCAGTTTATCGACCCAGGGGCACACCGGGGAGCTGTTTTTT	CASSLSTQGHTGELFF
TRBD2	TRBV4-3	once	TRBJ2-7	TGCGCCAGCAGCCAAGCCGGCGGGAGAACCTACGAGCAGTACTTC	CASSQAGGRTYEQYF